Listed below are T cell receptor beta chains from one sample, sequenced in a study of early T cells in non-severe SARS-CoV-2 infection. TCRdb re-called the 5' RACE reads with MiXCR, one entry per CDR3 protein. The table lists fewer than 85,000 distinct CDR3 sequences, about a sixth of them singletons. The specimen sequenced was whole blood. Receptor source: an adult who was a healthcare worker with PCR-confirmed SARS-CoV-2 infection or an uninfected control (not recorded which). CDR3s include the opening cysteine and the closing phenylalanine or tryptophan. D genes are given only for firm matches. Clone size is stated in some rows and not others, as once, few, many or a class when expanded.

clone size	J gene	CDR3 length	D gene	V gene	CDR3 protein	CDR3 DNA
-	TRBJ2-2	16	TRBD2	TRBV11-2	CASSSLAGAYTGELFF	TGTGCCAGCAGCTCCTTAGCGGGGGCCTACACCGGGGAGCTGTTTTTT
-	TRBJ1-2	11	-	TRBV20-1	CSASQTVGYTF	TGCAGTGCTAGCCAGACCGTTGGCTACACCTTC
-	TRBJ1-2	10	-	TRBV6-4	CANRMGGYTF	TGTGCCAACCGGATGGGGGGCTACACCTTC
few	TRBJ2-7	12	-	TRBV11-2	CASSLDLSEQYF	TGTGCCAGCAGCTTAGATCTTAGCGAGCAGTACTTC
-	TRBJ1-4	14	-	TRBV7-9	CASSLLAKNEKLFF	TGTGCCAGCAGCTTACTGGCAAAAAATGAAAAACTGTTTTTT
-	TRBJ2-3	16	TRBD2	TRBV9	CASSVGSGGATDTQYF	TGTGCCAGCAGCGTAGGAAGCGGGGGGGCGACAGATACGCAGTATTTT
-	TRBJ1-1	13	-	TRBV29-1	CSVEESPNTEAFF	TGCAGCGTTGAAGAATCCCCGAACACTGAAGCTTTCTTT
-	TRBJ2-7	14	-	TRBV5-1	CASSLARGGLEQYF	TGCGCCAGCAGCTTGGCCAGGGGAGGCCTTGAGCAGTACTTC
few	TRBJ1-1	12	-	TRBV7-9	CASSNSGSEAFF	TGTGCCAGCAGCAATTCGGGCTCTGAAGCTTTCTTT
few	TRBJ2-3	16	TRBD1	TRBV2	CASSPFGDRGTDTQYF	TGTGCCAGCAGTCCTTTCGGGGACAGGGGGACAGATACGCAGTATTTT
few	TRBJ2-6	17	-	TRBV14	CASSQDWGHSGANVLTF	TGTGCCAGCAGCCAAGATTGGGGACACTCTGGGGCCAACGTCCTGACTTTC
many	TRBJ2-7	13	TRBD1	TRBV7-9	CASSQGTGWEQYF	TGTGCCAGCAGCCAGGGGACAGGGTGGGAGCAGTACTTC
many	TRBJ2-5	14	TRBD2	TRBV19	CASSIGGGQETQYF	TGTGCCAGTAGTATTGGCGGGGGCCAAGAGACCCAGTACTTC
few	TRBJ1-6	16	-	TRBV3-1	CASSLLVIGGDSPLHF	TGTGCCAGCAGTCTTTTGGTGATCGGAGGCGATTCACCCCTCCACTTT
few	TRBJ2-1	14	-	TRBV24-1	CATSTGSSYNEQFF	TGTGCCACAAGTACGGGTAGCTCCTACAATGAGCAGTTCTTC
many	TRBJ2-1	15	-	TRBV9	CASSGSGHLYNEQFF	TGTGCCAGCAGCGGCTCGGGACACCTTTACAATGAGCAGTTCTTC
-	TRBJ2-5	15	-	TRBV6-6	CASSYSAAKEETQYF	TGTGCCAGCAGTTACTCGGCGGCTAAGGAGGAGACCCAGTACTTC
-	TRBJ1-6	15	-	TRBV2	CASDPQGGVNSPLHF	TGTGCCAGCGACCCTCAGGGAGGGGTCAATTCACCCCTCCACTTT
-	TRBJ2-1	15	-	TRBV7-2	CASSDASRGYNEQFF	TGTGCCAGCAGCGATGCGAGTCGGGGGTACAATGAGCAGTTCTTC
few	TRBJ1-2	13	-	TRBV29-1	CSVERGELHGYTF	TGCAGCGTTGAGAGGGGCGAGCTCCATGGCTACACCTTC
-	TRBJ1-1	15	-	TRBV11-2	CASSPDRALNTEAFF	TGTGCCAGCAGCCCTGACAGAGCTCTGAACACTGAAGCTTTCTTT
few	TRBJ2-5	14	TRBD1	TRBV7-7	CASSPRDREETQYF	TGTGCTAGCAGCCCTCGGGACAGGGAAGAGACCCAGTACTTC
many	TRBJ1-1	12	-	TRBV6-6	CASRYRDTEAFF	TGTGCCAGCAGGTACAGGGACACTGAAGCTTTCTTT
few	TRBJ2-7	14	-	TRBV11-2	CASSLDNAGFEQYF	TGTGCCAGCAGCTTAGACAATGCAGGGTTCGAGCAGTACTTC
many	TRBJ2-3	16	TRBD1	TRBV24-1	CATSDLRTGETDTQYF	TGTGCCACCAGTGATTTGCGGACAGGGGAGACAGATACGCAGTATTTT
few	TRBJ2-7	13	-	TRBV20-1	CSARDFSSYEQYF	TGCAGTGCTAGAGATTTCAGCTCCTACGAGCAGTACTTC
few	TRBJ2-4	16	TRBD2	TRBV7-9	CASSSGRGGWQNIQYF	TGTGCCAGCAGCTCCGGTAGGGGAGGGTGGCAAAACATTCAGTACTTC
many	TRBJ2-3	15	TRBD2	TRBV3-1	CASTPTSGSTDTQYF	TGTGCCAGCACCCCGACTAGCGGGAGCACAGATACGCAGTATTTT
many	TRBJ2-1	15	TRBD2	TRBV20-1	CSAPDSGTIYNEQFF	TGCAGTGCCCCTGACTCGGGGACTATCTACAATGAGCAGTTCTTC
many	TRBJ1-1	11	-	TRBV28	CASTWSTEAFF	TGTGCCAGCACTTGGAGCACTGAAGCTTTCTTT
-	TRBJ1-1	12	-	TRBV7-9	CASSSQYTEAFF	TGTGCCAGCAGCTCCCAATACACTGAAGCTTTCTTT
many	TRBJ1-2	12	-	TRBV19	CASSIADGGYTF	TGTGCCAGTAGTATTGCCGATGGAGGCTACACCTTC
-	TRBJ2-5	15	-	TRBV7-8	CASSLEGYLQETQYF	TGTGCCAGCAGCTTAGAGGGCTACCTCCAAGAGACCCAGTACTTC
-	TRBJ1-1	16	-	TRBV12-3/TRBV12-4	CASSLTGNFMGTEAFF	TGTGCCAGCAGTTTAACTGGCAATTTTATGGGCACTGAAGCTTTCTTT
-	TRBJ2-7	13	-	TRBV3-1	CASSQKVSSEQYF	TGTGCCAGCAGCCAAAAGGTATCAAGCGAGCAGTACTTC
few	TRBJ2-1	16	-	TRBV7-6	CASSSLWGTSYNEQFF	TGTGCCAGCAGCTCCCTATGGGGGACCTCCTACAATGAGCAGTTCTTC
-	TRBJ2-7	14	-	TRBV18	CASSPGVGASEQYF	TGTGCCAGCTCACCAGGGGTCGGAGCAAGCGAGCAGTACTTC
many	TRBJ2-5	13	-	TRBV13	CASSGQGQETQYF	TGTGCCAGCAGCGGCCAGGGCCAAGAGACCCAGTACTTC
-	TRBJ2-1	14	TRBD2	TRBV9	CASSVGTSYNEQFF	TGTGCCAGCAGCGTAGGGACTAGTTACAATGAGCAGTTCTTC
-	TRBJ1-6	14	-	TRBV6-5	CATHMVGYNSPLHF	TGTGCCACCCACATGGTGGGATATAATTCACCCCTCCACTTT
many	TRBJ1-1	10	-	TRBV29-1	CSVYDTEAFF	TGCAGCGTTTATGACACTGAAGCTTTCTTT
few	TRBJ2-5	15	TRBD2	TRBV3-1	CASSRRLAGPETQYF	TGTGCCAGCAGCCGCCGACTAGCGGGGCCCGAGACCCAGTACTTC
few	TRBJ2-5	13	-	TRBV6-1	CASSEANQKTQYF	TGTGCCAGCAGTGAAGCGAATCAGAAGACCCAGTACTTC
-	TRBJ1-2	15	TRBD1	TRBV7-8	CASSSPTGYGYGYTF	TGTGCCAGCAGCTCCCCGACAGGGTATGGCTATGGCTACACCTTC
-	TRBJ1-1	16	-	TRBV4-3	CASSQDTVGGNRVAFF	TGCGCCAGCAGCCAAGACACGGTGGGGGGGAACAGAGTGGCTTTCTTT
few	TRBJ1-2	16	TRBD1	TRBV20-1	CSASSTGGARNYGYTF	TGCAGTGCTAGTTCGACAGGGGGCGCGCGGAACTATGGCTACACCTTC
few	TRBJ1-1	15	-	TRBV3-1	CASSQFSRMNTEAFF	TGTGCCAGCAGCCAATTCTCGAGGATGAACACTGAAGCTTTCTTT
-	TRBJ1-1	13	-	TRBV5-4	CASSLVLNTEAFF	TGTGCCAGCAGCTTGGTGTTGAACACTGAAGCTTTCTTT
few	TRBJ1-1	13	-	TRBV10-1	CASTSQGGTEAFF	TGCGCCAGCACTTCGCAGGGTGGCACTGAAGCTTTCTTT
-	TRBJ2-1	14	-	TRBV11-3	CASSGHLDDNEQFF	TGTGCCAGCAGCGGGCACTTAGACGACAATGAGCAGTTCTTC